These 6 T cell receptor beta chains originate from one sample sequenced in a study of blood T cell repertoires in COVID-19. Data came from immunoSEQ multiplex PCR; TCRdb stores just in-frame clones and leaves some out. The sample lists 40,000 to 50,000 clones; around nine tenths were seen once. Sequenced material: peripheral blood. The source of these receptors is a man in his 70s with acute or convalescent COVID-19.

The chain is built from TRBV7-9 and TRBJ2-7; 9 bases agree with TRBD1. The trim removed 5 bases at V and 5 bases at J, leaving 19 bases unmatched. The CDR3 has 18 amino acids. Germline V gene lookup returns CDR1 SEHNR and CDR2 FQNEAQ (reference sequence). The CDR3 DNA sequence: TGTGCCAGCAGCCCAAGGGACAGGGAGTCCCTTAGATCCCACGAGCAGTACTTC. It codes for CASSPRDRESLRSHEQYF.

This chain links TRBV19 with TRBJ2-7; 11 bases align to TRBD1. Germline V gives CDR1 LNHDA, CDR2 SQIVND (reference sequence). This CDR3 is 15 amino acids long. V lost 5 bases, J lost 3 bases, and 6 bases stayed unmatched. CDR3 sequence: CASSLTGTGGYEQYF. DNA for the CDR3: TGTGCCAGTAGTCTAACCGGGACAGGGGGCTACGAGCAGTACTTC.

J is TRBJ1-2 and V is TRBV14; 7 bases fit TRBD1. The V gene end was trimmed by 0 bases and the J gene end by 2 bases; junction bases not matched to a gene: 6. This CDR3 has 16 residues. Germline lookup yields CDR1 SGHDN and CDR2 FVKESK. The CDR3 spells CASSQEGTVSNYGYTF. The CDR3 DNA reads TGTGCCAGCAGCCAAGAGGGGACAGTATCCAACTATGGCTACACCTTC.

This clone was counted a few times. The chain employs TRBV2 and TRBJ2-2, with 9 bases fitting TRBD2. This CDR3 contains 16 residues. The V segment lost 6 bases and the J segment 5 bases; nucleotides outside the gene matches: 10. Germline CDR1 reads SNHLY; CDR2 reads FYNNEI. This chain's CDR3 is CASRGRLADETGELFF. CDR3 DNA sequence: TGTGCCAGCAGGGGCCGACTAGCGGATGAAACCGGGGAGCTGTTTTTT.

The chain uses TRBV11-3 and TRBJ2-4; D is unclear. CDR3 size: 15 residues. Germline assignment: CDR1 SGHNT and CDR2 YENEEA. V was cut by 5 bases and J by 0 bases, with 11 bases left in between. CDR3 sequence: CASSNSGAAKNIQYF. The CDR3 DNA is TGTGCCAGCAGCAACTCGGGTGCAGCCAAAAACATTCAGTACTTC.

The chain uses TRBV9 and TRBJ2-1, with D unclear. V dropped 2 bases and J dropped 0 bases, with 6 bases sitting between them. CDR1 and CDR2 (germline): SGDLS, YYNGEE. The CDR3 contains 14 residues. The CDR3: CASSVVSSYNEQFF. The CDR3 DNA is TGTGCCAGCAGCGTTGTGAGCTCCTACAATGAGCAGTTCTTC.